This TCR beta chain was sequenced for a study of beta chain features in type 1 diabetes. In the study overall: The patients were much like the healthy donors in age, gender and cell yields.

cDNA synthesis used the whole RNA isolate, giving expressed TCRB sequences. There were about 3.5 million reads on average in the naive, central memory and regulatory T cell samples. Sequencing used immunoSEQ multiplex PCR; TCRdb keeps in-frame clones, though not all of them. The table includes 600,000 to 700,000 clones, around 12% detected once. General study findings and limits: Within each of all four CD4+ subsets, Type 1 diabetes patients had TCRB CDR3s that were moderately but significantly shorter.

In germline, CDR1 is MNHNS, CDR2 SASEGT. This CDR3 is built from 17 residues. This clone turned up a few times. Its antigen is as yet unknown. Relative to the germline gene, one junction end is altered; a read error may explain this. Sequencing used naive CD4+ T cells from blood. The clonotype was recovered from a man aged 25-45 years with type 1 diabetes. This rearrangement joins TRBV6-1 to TRBJ2-2, with TRBD1 as a possible D gene (6 bases). CDR3 amino acids: CAISESQGQLNTGELFF. Here the CDR3 DNA reads TGTGCCATCAGTGAGTCGCAGGGGCAGCTAAACACCGGGGAGCTGTTTTTT.